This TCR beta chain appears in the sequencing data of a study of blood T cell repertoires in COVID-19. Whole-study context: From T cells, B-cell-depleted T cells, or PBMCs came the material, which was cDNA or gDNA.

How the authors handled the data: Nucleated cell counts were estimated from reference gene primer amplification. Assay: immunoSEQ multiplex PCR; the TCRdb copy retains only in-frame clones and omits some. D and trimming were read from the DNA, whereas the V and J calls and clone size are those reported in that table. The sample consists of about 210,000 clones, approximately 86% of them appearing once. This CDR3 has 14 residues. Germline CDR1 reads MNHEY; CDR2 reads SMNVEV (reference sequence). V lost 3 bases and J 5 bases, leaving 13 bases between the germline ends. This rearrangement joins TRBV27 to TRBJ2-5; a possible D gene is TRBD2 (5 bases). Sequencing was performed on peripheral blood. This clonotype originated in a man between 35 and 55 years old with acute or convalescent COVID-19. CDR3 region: CASSFTSRAETQYF. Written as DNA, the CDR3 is TGTGCCAGCAGTTTCACCTCGAGGGCGGAGACCCAGTACTTC.